This T cell receptor (beta chain) stems from a study of T cells after yellow fever vaccination. This clonotype was seen ten or more times. This CDR3 has 13 amino acids. Trimming removed 6 bases from V and 7 bases from J, with 13 bases in between. Germline V gives CDR1 MNHEY, CDR2 SVGAGI. Synthesis of TCR cDNA relied on 5'RACE template switching, which attached a universal primer site and UMIs. TCRdb fed the 5' RACE reads into MiXCR, producing one record per CDR3 protein. The sample has 95,000 to 150,000 distinct CDR3 sequences, under 8% seen once. The sequence came from a man between 18 and 35 years old who received the YFV17D yellow fever vaccine. The genes are TRBV6-5 and TRBJ1-5; the D is unclear. The sample in question was CD4+ T cells sorted from PBMCs, obtained approximately 11 days after the first yellow fever vaccination. This CDR3 reads CASRPTVNQPQHF. DNA of the CDR3: TGTGCCAGCAGGCCTACAGTCAACCAGCCCCAGCATTTT.